This T cell receptor beta chain was observed in a study of regulatory T cells in long-lasting Graves disease (dated by TCRdb to about 2021). In terms of the full investigation: Patients with newly diagnosed Graves' disease had been on antithyroid drugs for under 3 months. Peripheral blood TCR sequencing and RNA sequencing compared persistent Graves' disease patients with newly diagnosed Graves' disease patients. The study was registered as a clinical trial and conducted in China. A total of 33 samples underwent TCR sequencing, from roughly 13 patients with persistent Graves' disease and some 20 patients with newly diagnosed Graves' disease.

Notes on this clonotype: Its antigen target is currently unknown. It has no much larger one-base neighbor in the sample; base qualities were not kept.

The library came from multiplex PCR. TCRdb names Illumina HiSeq 4000 as the instrument used. iRepertoire HTBI primers and Arm-PCR amplification of CDR3 regions were used to construct TCR beta libraries. Before sequencing, the PCR products underwent gel purification. In the paper's pipeline: Gene usage analysis of CDR3 amino acid clonotypes used the approximately 62 TRBV and some 15 TRBJ segments found across samples. COPE and FqMerger were used to merge the filtered high-quality paired reads into contigs. BLAST was used to align contigs to IMGT TRBV, TRBD and TRBJ reference genes, with CDR3 defined following IMGT. Any clonotype with a frequency above 0.1% was classified as a highly expanded clone. Repertoire diversity was measured by Shannon entropy, and V-J evenness by the Gini coefficient. Public clonotypes were defined as clonotypes shared by more than one individual. The raw public data were reprocessed by TCRdb itself: fastp quality trimming at Q25, MiXCR clonotype calling, in-frame beta chains only. Each entry merges the rows of one CDR3 protein and shows their most common DNA and genes. The V and J calls come from TCRdb's annotation, not from the publication. A total of about 210,000 distinct CDR3 sequences appear in this sample, roughly 20% of them only once. Roughly 10% of the sample belongs to the ten largest clones.

The time point label of this sample denotes: newly diagnosed GD, antithyroid drugs for less than 3 months. For both TCR sequencing and RNA sequencing, RNA was extracted from PBMCs in TRIzol. The diagnosis of Graves' disease was made according to American Thyroid Association guidelines. The patients came from an endocrinology department in Xi'an, China. Each patient gave around 9 milliliters of peripheral blood, collected in an EDTA anticoagulant tube. Ficoll Paque Plus density gradient separation was used to isolate PBMCs, and no further T cell sorting was performed. An Agilent 2100 Bioanalyzer and agarose gel were used to check RNA quality, while a NanoDrop 2000 measured RNA concentration. Results and caveats for the whole study, not just this receptor: Sequencing and analysis were limited to the TCR beta chain. Compared with newly diagnosed patients, patients with persistent Graves' disease had lower TCR Shannon entropy and fewer highly expanded clones, which suggests clonal expansion. The authors acknowledged the small sample size as a limitation that may reduce accuracy. Persistent disease showed preferential use of TRBV28, TRBJ1-2 and TRBJ2-5, whereas newly diagnosed disease favored TRBV20-1 and TRBJ2-1. A larger number of public clonotypes was shared among persistent patients (more than 2,500) than among newly diagnosed patients (roughly 1,000). Peripheral blood alone was examined, since thyroid tissue, which constituted the primary lesion, could not be accessed.

From cysteine to phenylalanine, the CDR3 is 17 amino acids long. Here the CDR3 DNA is all that survives: 51 bases in frame from base 1. Trimming leaves V shorter by 3 bases and J shorter by 3 bases, with the junction holding 6 bases beyond the gene matches. CDR1 is given as LNHDA and CDR2 as SQIVND, both from the germline V gene (reference sequence). This same sample was also part of a study on T cells in Graves' hyperthyroidism and ophthalmopathy. That second report states: A patient counted as having stable Graves' hyperthyroidism if no progression to ophthalmopathy occurred over 18 months of follow-up. Hyperthyroidism patients were newly diagnosed, with disease duration under 2 months, and aged 18 to 65 years. Patients with uncontrolled infections, other autoimmune diseases, pregnancy or lactation were excluded. Diagnoses were based on clinical symptoms, serum thyroxine and TRAb, thyroid ultrasound and orbital computed tomography. The TCR CDR3 was subjected to a first round of RT-PCR using the HTBI primer set and the Qiagen OneStep RT-PCR kit. Blood samples also contained most of the expanded thyroid clonotypes (frequency above 0.001), which suggests that blood repertoires may reflect thyroid immune responses. In cross-validation, a model built on a 13 V-J signature told ophthalmopathy apart from stable hyperthyroidism with less than 90% sensitivity and approximately 81% specificity, and in testing the same model reached 80%/75%. In validation, the model predicted progression to ophthalmopathy a median of 6.5 months before onset, with roughly 71% sensitivity and roughly 72% specificity. To identify distinguishing TCR V-J signatures, a discovery cohort of around 100 patients was used, comprising under 45 with Graves' ophthalmopathy and under 60 with stable Graves' hyperthyroidism. An independent validation cohort of 18 to 20 hyperthyroidism patients and 15 or so patients who later progressed to ophthalmopathy tested prospective prediction of ophthalmopathy. For training and testing, the 100 or so patients in the discovery cohort were randomly divided in a 7:3 ratio. In addition, the study compared T-cell repertoires in thyroid tissue and in blood from roughly six Graves' hyperthyroidism patients. Following sampling, methimazole starting at 30 mg daily was given to hyperthyroidism patients, and high-dose intravenous methylprednisolone was given to ophthalmopathy patients. A second multiplex PCR round built the libraries, followed by size selection and purification. The libraries were sequenced on an Illumina HiSeq2000 using paired-end 100 bp reads. SOAPnuke was used to process the raw data, removing reads that contained adapters or uncalled bases, had a mean Phred below 15, or lacked an exact match to the constant primer or identifier. COPE v1.2.5 was used to merge high-quality paired reads, and clonotypes were defined as unique nucleotide sequences. MiTCR v1.1 was used to align clonotypes to the IMGT TRBV, TRBD and TRBJ reference segments. The analysis was restricted to V-J combinations with a frequency above 0.0001, which together covered over 99% of the repertoires. A TCS score was defined as the ratio between F50 (clonal expansion) and ExV (chaos), using BLOSUM62-based TCRdist between CDR3 peptides within each V-J. Welch's t-statistics and random forest reduced 500 to 550 V-J features to 13, which were used in a naive Bayes classifier (R e1071). No statistical method was used to set the sample size in advance, and investigators knew the group allocation. According to the paper, TCR Vbeta CDR3 sequencing was carried out on about 140 peripheral blood samples, which came from 40 to 45 ophthalmopathy, under 80 hyperthyroidism and around 17 progressor patients.

The sequencing here drew on peripheral blood mononuclear cells (PBMCs), taken at new diagnosis, from a patient treated with antithyroid drugs. Recombination linked TRBV19 to TRBJ2-1; 12 central nucleotides agree with TRBD2. This receptor was obtained from a woman aged 25 to 39 with Graves disease. Donor details come from another sample of the same person, matched by shared clones. The nucleotide sequence reads TGTGCCAGTAGTATTAGGGCTAGCGGGAGGGTCTACAATGAGCAGTTCTTC. This yields the protein CASSIRASGRVYNEQFF.